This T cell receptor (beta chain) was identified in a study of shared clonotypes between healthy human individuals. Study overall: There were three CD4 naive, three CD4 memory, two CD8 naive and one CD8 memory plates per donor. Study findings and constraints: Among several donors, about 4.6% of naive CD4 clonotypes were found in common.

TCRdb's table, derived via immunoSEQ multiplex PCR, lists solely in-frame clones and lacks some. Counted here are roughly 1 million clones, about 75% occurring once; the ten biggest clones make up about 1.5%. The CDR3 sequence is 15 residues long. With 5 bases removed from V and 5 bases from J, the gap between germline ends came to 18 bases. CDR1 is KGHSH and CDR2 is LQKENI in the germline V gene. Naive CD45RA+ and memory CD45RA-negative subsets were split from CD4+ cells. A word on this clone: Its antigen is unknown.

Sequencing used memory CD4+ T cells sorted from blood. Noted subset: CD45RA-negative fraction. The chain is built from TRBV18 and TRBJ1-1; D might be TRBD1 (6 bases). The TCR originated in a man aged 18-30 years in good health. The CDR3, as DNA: TGTGCCAGCTCATCAGGCCAGGGGAGGGTAACTGAAGCTTTCTTT. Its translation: CASSSGQGRVTEAFF. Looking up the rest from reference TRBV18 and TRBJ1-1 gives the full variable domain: NAGVMQNPRHLVRRRGQEARLRCSPMKGHSHVYWYRQLPEEGLKFMVYLQKENIIDESGMPKERFSAEFPKEGPSILRIQQVVRGDSAAYFCASSSGQGRVTEAFFGQGTRLTVV.